The 27 T cell receptor beta chains in this list originate from one sample, sequenced in a study of blood T cells in healthy people across ages. With a J-beta primer mix and a sample-barcoded 5' primer, a second PCR ran about 7 to 12 cycles. MiXCR, run by TCRdb on the 5' RACE reads, gives a single entry per CDR3 protein. The data contain 650,000 to 1,000,000 distinct CDR3 sequences, roughly 35% of them singletons. The source material was blood. The receptors stem from a man younger than 35 in good health.

The J gene is TRBJ1-6, the V gene TRBV5-1; a weak D match, TRBD1 (5 bases). In germline, CDR1 is SGHRS, CDR2 YFSETQ. The CDR3 loop spans 14 amino acids. V was cut by 3 bases and J by 7 bases, with 11 bases left in between. In nucleotides, the CDR3 is TGCGCCAGCAGCTCAGGGAAAATCAATTCACCCCTCCACTTT. Residues: CASSSGKINSPLHF.

The chain combines TRBV6-6 with TRBJ1-2; maybe TRBD1 (6 bases). The germline V gene encodes CDR1 MNHNY and CDR2 SVGAGI (reference sequence). This CDR3 has 16 residues. The germline V and J ends were trimmed by 2 bases and 1 base, with 14 bases remaining between them. For the CDR3, the DNA is TGTGCCAGCAGTTACGGACAGAAGCAACATAACTATGGCTACACCTTC. It specifies CASSYGQKQHNYGYTF.

This clonotype was counted between two and nine times. The chain combines TRBV7-3 with TRBJ2-3, with 10 bases matching TRBD1. Trimming at V came to 4 bases and at J to 5 bases, leaving 6 bases not matched to a gene. CDR3 length: 15 amino acids. Germline V CDR1 and CDR2: SGHTA, FQGTGA. The CDR3 reads CASSSRDRGLDTQYF. DNA of the CDR3: TGTGCCAGCAGCTCCCGGGACAGGGGCTTAGATACGCAGTATTTT.

The chain has TRBV7-6 and TRBJ2-3; 8 nucleotides align to TRBD2. The CDR3 has 16 residues. Germline trimming cut 2 bases from V and 4 bases from J; bases unmatched to any gene: 8. Germline loops: CDR1 SGHVS, CDR2 FNYEAQ. The CDR3 region has the DNA TGTGCCAGCAGCTTATGGCGGGGGGCTAATGCAGATACGCAGTATTTT. This encodes CASSLWRGANADTQYF. Based on the CDR3 plus reference TRBV7-6 and TRBJ2-3, the full variable domain is GAGVSQSPRYKVTKRGQDVALRCDPISGHVSLYWYRQALGQGPEFLTYFNYEAQQDKSGLPNDRFSAERPEGSISTLTIQRTEQRDSAMYRCASSLWRGANADTQYFGPGTRLTVL.

The chain is built from TRBV12-3 or TRBV12-4 and TRBJ2-5; no clear D gene. The CDR3 extends over 14 amino acids. V dropped 3 bases and J dropped 5 bases, with 13 bases sitting between them. CDR3 sequence (DNA): TGTGCCAGCAGTTTTATCGGCCAAGCGGAGACCCAGTACTTC. It encodes CASSFIGQAETQYF.

This rearrangement joins TRBV7-9 to TRBJ2-5; 7 bases fit TRBD1. The assigned J gene may be wrong: the sequence end matches TRBJ2-7 better. The CDR3 length is 15 residues. CDR1 is SEHNR, CDR2 FQNEAQ, per germline (reference sequence). The CDR3 region is CASSLAQGQHYEQYF. The CDR3 DNA is TGTGCCAGCAGCTTAGCACAGGGACAGCACTACGAGCAGTACTTC.

This sequence joins TRBV20-1 and TRBJ2-7; either TRBD1 or TRBD2 may supply D (6 bases each). Trimming pared 3 bases from V and 7 bases from J, leaving 25 bases between. In germline, CDR1 is DFQATT, CDR2 SNEGSKA (reference sequence). This CDR3 comprises 16 residues. CDR3 amino acids: CSARGLTGPLRDEQYF. CDR3 in DNA: TGCAGTGCTAGGGGACTGACAGGCCCCCTCAGGGATGAGCAGTACTTC.

The V and J genes are TRBV5-6 and TRBJ1-2, with a possible D match to TRBD1 (6 bases). The CDR3 is 14 residues long. V was trimmed by 5 bases and J by 3 bases, leaving 14 bases between them. Germline CDR1 is SGHDT and CDR2 is YYEEEE. The DNA for the CDR3 is TGTGCCAGCAGTCGTACCGGGACATACTATGGCTACACCTTC. This codes for CASSRTGTYYGYTF.

This clonotype was seen ten or more times. The chain has TRBV5-6 and TRBJ1-2; 10 bases are a match to TRBD1. CDR1 SGHDT and CDR2 YYEEEE come from the germline V gene. With 1 base clipped from V and 4 bases from J, the junction kept 7 bases outside the gene matches. This CDR3 comprises 16 residues. The CDR3 loop reads CASSLRDRGHRYGYTF. The CDR3 DNA reads as TGTGCCAGCAGCTTGCGTGACAGGGGGCACCGCTATGGCTACACCTTC.

The chain joins TRBV2 to TRBJ1-1; D is perhaps TRBD1 (5 bases). This CDR3 has 14 amino acids. Germline assignment: CDR1 SNHLY and CDR2 FYNNEI. Trimming pared 6 bases from V and 1 base from J, leaving 12 bases between. The CDR3 sequence: CASRETAANTEAFF. Here the CDR3 DNA reads TGTGCCAGCAGGGAGACAGCAGCGAACACTGAAGCTTTCTTT.

The rearrangement uses TRBV4-3 and TRBJ2-5, with D possibly matching TRBD2 (5 bases). Germline assignment: CDR1 LGHNA and CDR2 YSLEER. This CDR3 has 17 amino acids. V was shortened by 4 bases and J by 5 bases, with 23 bases between the two germline ends. CDR3 residues: CASSRRTRVGMSETQYF. The CDR3 DNA is TGCGCCAGCAGCCGGAGAACGAGGGTAGGAATGTCGGAGACCCAGTACTTC.

This clonotype was picked up many times. The chain links TRBV6-1 to TRBJ2-1; D unresolved. V lost 2 bases and J lost 11, with 4 bases in between. There are 10 residues in the CDR3. Germline V gene sequence: CDR1 MNHNS, CDR2 SASEGT. The CDR3 bases are TGTGCCAGCAGTGAACCCAAGCAGTTCTTC. This gives the protein CASSEPKQFF.

CDR3 protein: CASSADRGGSYEQYF. CDR3 sequence (DNA): TGTGCCAGCAGTGCCGACAGGGGAGGCTCCTACGAGCAGTACTTC. This chain links TRBV7-2 with TRBJ2-7; the match to TRBD1 covers 8 bases. The CDR3 loop spans 15 amino acids. CDR1 and CDR2 from the germline V gene are SGHTA and FQGNSA. V lost 6 bases, J lost 0 bases, and 7 bases stayed unmatched.

This clonotype appeared a few times. The gene calls are TRBV2 and TRBJ2-3; TRBD2 agrees at 10 bases. This CDR3 has 19 amino acids. Germline CDR1 reads SNHLY; CDR2 reads FYNNEI. The V segment lost 0 bases and the J segment 3 bases; nucleotides outside the gene matches: 12. This CDR3 is CASSEALWLAGDLTDTQYF. In nucleotides, the CDR3 is TGTGCCAGCAGTGAAGCGCTTTGGCTAGCGGGGGACCTAACAGATACGCAGTATTTT.

The chain is built from TRBV7-2 and TRBJ2-1; D perhaps matches TRBD1 (5 bases). Germline-derived CDR1 and CDR2 are SGHTA and FQGNSA. Trimming took 5 bases from V and 13 from J, leaving 21 bases between them. This CDR3 is 14 amino acids long. The CDR3 here is CASSVTSQDKGQFF. In DNA form, the CDR3 reads TGTGCCAGCAGCGTGACAAGTCAGGACAAGGGTCAGTTCTTC.

The CDR3 loop is CASNNPGQHPNEQYF. For the CDR3, the DNA is TGTGCCAGCAACAATCCGGGACAGCACCCCAATGAGCAGTACTTC. The J gene is TRBJ2-5, the V gene TRBV16; 7 positions agree with TRBD1. CDR1 and CDR2 from the germline V gene are KGHSY and FQNENV. This CDR3 is 15 amino acids long. The junction had 19 bases not matched to a gene; V was cut back by 7 bases and J by 11 bases.

This clonotype was seen ten or more times. This sequence joins TRBV7-6 and TRBJ2-3; D perhaps matches TRBD2 (5 bases). This CDR3 comprises 14 residues. From germline, CDR1 is SGHVS and CDR2 FNYEAQ. V lost 2 bases to trimming and J lost 5 bases, with 11 bases between them. The CDR3 region is CASSLSGSVDTQYF. The CDR3 region has the DNA TGTGCCAGCAGCTTAAGCGGTAGCGTAGATACGCAGTATTTT.

The chain links TRBV2 to TRBJ2-1; TRBD1 matches 7 bases. The length of the CDR3 is 16 residues. Losses at the gene ends were 5 bases for V and 2 bases for J; bases not matched to a gene: 9. Per germline, CDR1 SNHLY and CDR2 FYNNEI. The CDR3 spells CASSTRQGAAYNEQFF. CDR3 bases: TGTGCCAGCAGTACCCGACAGGGCGCAGCCTACAATGAGCAGTTCTTC.

This clonotype was counted only a few times. The V and J genes are TRBV13 and TRBJ1-2; D may be TRBD1 (5 bases). Between the trimmed V and J ends, which lost 2 bases and 6 bases, there was a span of 13 bases. The germline V gene encodes CDR1 PRHDT and CDR2 FYEKMQ (reference sequence). The CDR3 is 14 residues long. The CDR3 loop reads CASSLTGELNGYTF. CDR3 sequence (DNA): TGTGCCAGCAGCTTAACGGGGGAACTGAATGGCTACACCTTC.

The chain has TRBV7-9 and TRBJ2-5; D might be TRBD2 (5 bases). Germline V gene lookup returns CDR1 SEHNR and CDR2 FQNEAQ (reference sequence). V was shortened by 5 bases and J by 2 bases, with 18 bases between the two germline ends. CDR3 length: 16 amino acids. The CDR3 sequence is CASSQGWASTQETQYF. The CDR3 coding sequence is TGTGCCAGCAGCCAAGGGTGGGCTAGCACACAAGAGACCCAGTACTTC.

The genes are TRBV5-1 and TRBJ2-1; D is undetermined. The V and J ends lost 4 bases and 5 bases respectively, with 10 bases between them. This CDR3 has 13 residues. CDR1 is SGHRS, CDR2 YFSETQ, per germline. CDR3 coding DNA: TGCGCCAGCAGCACCAGCCTCAACAATGAGCAGTTCTTC. It encodes CASSTSLNNEQFF.

The sample holds many counts of this clonotype. The V call is TRBV15, the J call TRBJ2-1; D gene ambiguous. The CDR3 runs 14 residues. V gave up 2 bases and J gave up 7 bases, with 12 bases separating them. CDR1 and CDR2 (germline): LNHNV, YYDKDF (reference sequence). CDR3 in amino acids: CATSRPILVNEQFF. CDR3 coding DNA: TGTGCCACCAGCAGACCGATTCTGGTTAATGAGCAGTTCTTC. Drawing the rest from reference TRBV15 and TRBJ2-1, the complete variable domain is DAMVIQNPRYQVTQFGKPVTLSCSQTLNHNVMYWYQQKSSQAPKLLFHYYDKDFNNEADTPDNFQSRRPNTSFCFLDIRSPGLGDTAMYLCATSRPILVNEQFFGPGTRLTVL.

The chain carries TRBV3-1 and TRBJ1-2; 8 positions agree with TRBD1. CDR1 is LGHDT, CDR2 YNNKEL, per germline (reference sequence). V lost 4 bases, J lost 2 bases, and 3 bases stayed unmatched. CDR3 length: 14 amino acids. The CDR3 is CASSPDRENYGYTF. CDR3 DNA sequence: TGTGCCAGCAGCCCGGACAGGGAAAACTATGGCTACACCTTC.

This clonotype was detected only a few times. The genes are TRBV14 and TRBJ2-1, with D hard to call. The CDR3 loop spans 15 amino acids. Trimming cost V 0 bases and J 1 base, with 7 bases left between them. Germline values: CDR1 SGHDN, CDR2 FVKESK. The CDR3 bases are TGTGCCAGCAGCCAAGATCAGTGGTCCTACAATGAGCAGTTCTTC. Translation: CASSQDQWSYNEQFF.

This chain connects TRBV5-1 to TRBJ1-2; the D gene is possibly TRBD1 (5 bases). The CDR3 loop spans 14 amino acids. The germline gives CDR1 SGHRS, CDR2 YFSETQ. V was clipped by 0 bases and J by 5 bases, with 11 bases between them. The CDR3 here is CASSLAGDQYGYTF. For the CDR3, the DNA is TGCGCCAGCAGCTTGGCTGGGGACCAGTATGGCTACACCTTC. Looking up the rest from reference TRBV5-1 and TRBJ1-2 gives the full variable domain: KAGVTQTPRYLIKTRGQQVTLSCSPISGHRSVSWYQQTPGQGLQFLFEYFSETQRNKGNFPGRFSGRQFSNSRSEMNVSTLELGDSALYLCASSLAGDQYGYTFGSGTRLTVV.

This clonotype was found a few times. V usage is TRBV6-5 and J usage is TRBJ1-5; D gene ambiguous. CDR1 is MNHEY, CDR2 SVGAGI, per germline. Trimming stripped 8 bases from V and 1 base from J, with 9 bases between. The CDR3 runs 13 residues. CDR3 sequence reads: CASGLGSNQPQHF. CDR3 nucleotides: TGTGCCAGCGGCCTCGGGAGCAATCAGCCCCAGCATTTT.

J is TRBJ1-1 and V is TRBV6-2 or TRBV6-3; TRBD1 might be the D (5 bases). This CDR3 region has 14 residues. V gave up 7 bases and J gave up 7 bases, with 19 bases separating them. Germline V CDR1 and CDR2: MNHEY, SVGEGT. CDR3 bases: TGTGCCAGCATCTTCAGACAGCATGAGAGTGAAGCTTTCTTT. It encodes CASIFRQHESEAFF.